These 16 T cell receptor beta chains came from one sample sequenced in a study of blood T cell repertoires in COVID-19. The method was immunoSEQ multiplex PCR; TCRdb's version includes in-frame clones alone and lacks a portion of them. The sample includes 140,000 or so clones, around 90% of them seen just once. Sequencing input: peripheral blood. These receptors were obtained from a human donor in a cohort sampled during active COVID-19.

The chain links TRBV2 to TRBJ1-1; TRBD1 matches 7 bases. CDR1 and CDR2 (germline): SNHLY, FYNNEI. CDR3 length equals 14 residues. Trimming took 6 bases from V and 4 from J; bases not matched to a gene: 8. For the CDR3, the DNA is TGTGCCAGCAGCCCCGACAGGGTGAGCACTGAAGCTTTCTTT. Protein sequence: CASSPDRVSTEAFF.

This chain connects TRBV11-2 to TRBJ2-3; TRBD2 matches 10 bases. CDR3 length: 16 amino acids. Germline V CDR1 and CDR2: SGHAT, FQNNGV. V shed 5 bases and J 4 bases; nucleotides not matched to a gene: 9. The CDR3 spells CASSPSGLASADTQYF. The CDR3 DNA follows: TGTGCCAGCAGCCCCTCGGGACTAGCGAGTGCAGATACGCAGTATTTT.

This clone has only a few counts. The V gene is TRBV2, the J gene TRBJ2-5; 9 bases map to TRBD1. Germline CDR1 is SNHLY and CDR2 is FYNNEI. This CDR3 spans 13 amino acids. The V segment lost 9 bases and the J segment 3 bases; nucleotides outside the gene matches: 5. DNA of the CDR3: TGTGCCAGGGACAGGGGAGGCGAAGAGACCCAGTACTTC. The encoded protein is CARDRGGEETQYF.

The chain joins TRBV2 to TRBJ1-1; D unresolved. Germline V gives CDR1 SNHLY, CDR2 FYNNEI. The CDR3 spans 13 residues. Deletions cut 4 bases from V and 2 bases from J, with 8 bases between. The chain's CDR3 is CASSGGPNTEAFF. The CDR3, as DNA: TGTGCCAGCAGTGGTGGCCCCAACACTGAAGCTTTCTTT.

The V and J genes are TRBV30 and TRBJ2-2; 12 positions agree with TRBD2. Germline CDR1 and CDR2: GTSNPN and SVGIG (reference sequence). CDR3 length: 15 amino acids. V dropped 5 bases and J dropped 3; count of bases not matched to a gene: 4. The DNA for the CDR3 is TGTGCCTGGGACCTAGCGGGAGGGTACACCGGGGAGCTGTTTTTT. Protein: CAWDLAGGYTGELFF.

V and J are TRBV7-8 and TRBJ2-4; 11 bases align to TRBD2. The CDR3 extends over 15 amino acids. V lost 5 bases, J lost 7 bases, and 7 bases stayed unmatched. From germline, CDR1 is SGHVS and CDR2 FQNEAQ. The CDR3 sequence is CASSPLAGGYNIQYF. CDR3 sequence (DNA): TGTGCCAGCAGCCCCTTAGCGGGGGGGTATAACATTCAGTACTTC.

The gene calls are TRBV28 and TRBJ2-3, with a weak D call TRBD2 (5 bases). V gave up 6 bases and J gave up 2 bases, with 18 bases separating them. The CDR3 sequence is 16 residues long. Germline CDR1 and CDR2: MDHEN and SYDVKM. The CDR3 sequence: CASSSPPTTPTDTQYF. CDR3 DNA: TGTGCCAGCAGCTCACCCCCGACTACCCCCACAGATACGCAGTATTTT.

CDR3 sequence (DNA): TGTGCCAGCAGCTCCCTCAGTGTTCTAGCGGGACATACGCAGTATTTT. Protein product: CASSSLSVLAGHTQYF. This chain joins TRBV7-2 and TRBJ2-3, with TRBD2 matching over 9 bases. Germline V gives CDR1 SGHTA, CDR2 FQGNSA. V shed 4 bases, J shed 7 bases, and the junction held 12 bases outside the gene matches. This CDR3 is 16 amino acids long.

V gene TRBV12-3 or TRBV12-4 combines with J gene TRBJ2-7; no definite D call. This CDR3 has 13 residues. The ends were cut back, 4 bases at V and 5 bases at J, with 12 bases in the middle. CDR3 sequence: CASSYANADEQYF. In DNA, the CDR3 is TGTGCCAGCAGTTACGCCAACGCGGACGAGCAGTACTTC.

The rearrangement uses TRBV5-1 and TRBJ2-7, with TRBD1 matching 7 bases. This CDR3 has 14 amino acids. With V trimmed by 1 base and J by 7 bases, 8 bases remained unmatched. Germline assignment: CDR1 SGHRS and CDR2 YFSETQ. The CDR3 reads CASSLPGGAEEQYF. The CDR3 DNA reads as TGCGCCAGCAGCTTGCCAGGGGGAGCGGAAGAGCAGTACTTC.

This sequence joins TRBV19 and TRBJ2-3; 16 positions match TRBD2. This CDR3 contains 16 residues. Germline V gene sequence: CDR1 LNHDA, CDR2 SQIVND (reference sequence). With 7 bases clipped from V and 4 bases from J, the junction kept 5 bases outside the gene matches. CDR3 loop: CASTSGLAGGPDTQYF. In nucleotides, the CDR3 is TGTGCCAGTACCTCGGGACTAGCGGGGGGGCCAGATACGCAGTATTTT.

This sequence joins TRBV28 and TRBJ2-7; 7 bases agree with TRBD1. This CDR3 spans 12 amino acids. With V trimmed by 10 bases and J by 7 bases, 10 bases remained unmatched. CDR1 is MDHEN and CDR2 is SYDVKM in the germline V gene. CDR3 in DNA: TGTGCCACCGGGGACAGACTCCGGGAGCAGTACTTC. This encodes CATGDRLREQYF. The variable domain in full, with the rest retrieved from reference TRBV28 and TRBJ2-7, is DVKVTQSSRYLVKRTGEKVFLECVQDMDHENMFWYRQDPGLGLRLIYFSYDVKMKEKGDIPEGYSVSREKKERFSLILESASTNQTSMYLCATGDRLREQYFGPGTRLTVT.

The chain carries TRBV5-1 and TRBJ2-3; D perhaps matches TRBD1 (5 bases). There are 13 residues in the CDR3. From germline, CDR1 is SGHRS and CDR2 YFSETQ. V lost 5 bases, J lost 3 bases, and 10 bases lay in between. The CDR3 loop is CASSAAGTDTQYF. The CDR3 coding sequence is TGCGCCAGCAGTGCAGCAGGGACAGATACGCAGTATTTT.

V gene TRBV7-9 combines with J gene TRBJ2-7; 9 bases align to TRBD2. The CDR3 is made up of 15 amino acids. Germline V gene lookup returns CDR1 SEHNR and CDR2 FQNEAQ (reference sequence). V was pared by 1 base and J by 5 bases, with 6 bases of the junction left unmatched. The CDR3 spells CASSLGAGGPNEQYF. The CDR3 DNA follows: TGTGCCAGCAGCTTAGGGGCGGGGGGGCCGAACGAGCAGTACTTC. Full variable domain (rest looked up from reference TRBV7-9 and TRBJ2-7): DTGVSQNPRHKITKRGQNVTFRCDPISEHNRLYWYRQTLGQGPEFLTYFQNEAQLEKSRLLSDRFSAERPKGSFSTLEIQRTEQGDSAMYLCASSLGAGGPNEQYFGPGTRLTVT.

A few counts support this clone. The rearrangement joins TRBV7-9 to TRBJ1-1; a weak D match, TRBD1 (6 bases). Germline-derived CDR1 and CDR2 are SEHNR and FQNEAQ (reference sequence). The V and J ends lost 5 bases and 5 bases respectively, with 18 bases between them. The CDR3 loop spans 15 amino acids. CDR3 residues: CASSLMDSPGTEAFF. CDR3 DNA sequence: TGTGCCAGCAGCCTCATGGACAGCCCGGGAACTGAAGCTTTCTTT.

On this clone: Germline is not matched at one junction end, which may reflect a read error. The chain carries TRBV7-9 and TRBJ2-3; 12 nucleotides match TRBD2. There are 13 residues in the CDR3. Germline CDR1 is SEHNR and CDR2 is FQNEAQ (reference sequence). CDR3 coding DNA: TGTGCCAGCAGCTCCGAACCGGGACTAGCGGGTTACTTT. Its translation: CASSSEPGLAGYF.